Listed here are 10 T cell receptor beta chains from one sample, sequenced in a study of human T cells and chemical hapten exposure. TCRdb re-called the RACE reads through MiXCR, storing one row per CDR3 protein. Seen here are about 89,000 distinct CDR3 sequences, 8% to 13% observed once, and the top ten hold more than 2%. Time point specified: patch test 2, 6 weeks after DPC sensitization. The sample's treatment: therapeutic diphenylcyclopropenone sensitization with weekly scalp DPC. The specimen was whole blood, collected in connection with sensitization to the hapten diphenylcyclopropenone (DPC). The receptors were sampled from a man aged 35 to 55 with alopecia areata. Some clones in this sample may be carry-over from other donors' samples.

This chain joins TRBV5-6 and TRBJ1-6; perhaps TRBD1 as D (5 bases). CDR1 and CDR2 (germline): SGHDT, YYEEEE. Trimming removed 0 bases from V and 12 bases from J, with 19 bases in between. The CDR3 totals 16 residues. CDR3: CASSLVRGPSRGPLHF. The CDR3 nucleotides are TGTGCCAGCAGCTTGGTGCGAGGCCCCTCAAGGGGACCCCTCCACTTT.

This rearrangement joins TRBV6-2 or TRBV6-3 to TRBJ2-7, with 12 bases identical to TRBD2. The germline V gene encodes CDR1 MNHEY and CDR2 SVGEGT. After removal of 10 bases from V and 7 bases from J, the junction contained 8 bases not matched to a gene. The CDR3 runs to 13 residues. The CDR3 protein is CATRLAGVGEQYV. DNA of the CDR3: TGTGCCACCCGACTAGCGGGAGTAGGTGAGCAGTACGTC.

The rearrangement uses TRBV6-5 and TRBJ2-3, with 7 bases that match TRBD2. The ends lost 4 bases at V and 1 base at J; junction bases unmatched: 5. The CDR3 length is 15 residues. Germline assignment: CDR1 MNHEY and CDR2 SVGAGI. The CDR3 bases are TGTGCCAGCAGTTTGCTAGCGGCTGGCACAGATACGCAGTATTTT. It codes for CASSLLAAGTDTQYF.

By share, this clonotype counts as medium-sized (0.01 to 0.1%). J is TRBJ2-3 and V is TRBV30; 9 nucleotides line up with TRBD2. Germline lookup yields CDR1 GTSNPN and CDR2 SVGIG (reference sequence). The CDR3 sequence is 16 residues long. Trimming cost V 3 bases and J 3 bases; bases outside gene matches: 10. The CDR3 sequence: CAWRSAGGAGTDTQYF. The CDR3 DNA sequence: TGTGCCTGGAGGTCCGCGGGAGGGGCCGGGACAGATACGCAGTATTTT. Combining the CDR3 with reference TRBV30 and TRBJ2-3 gives the whole variable domain SQTIHQWPATLVQPVGSPLSLECTVEGTSNPNLYWYRQAAGRGLQLLFYSVGIGQISSEVPQNLSASRPQDRQFILSSKKLLLSDSGFYLCAWRSAGGAGTDTQYFGPGTRLTVL.

The gene calls are TRBV7-2 and TRBJ2-2; 10 bases match TRBD1. The J segment lost 5 bases and the V segment lost 3 bases, leaving 6 bases of the junction unmatched. Germline CDR1 reads SGHTA; CDR2 reads FQGNSA. The CDR3 loop spans 16 amino acids. The CDR3 is CASSFGTGVRTGELFF. The CDR3, as DNA: TGTGCCAGCAGCTTTGGGACAGGGGTGAGGACCGGGGAGCTGTTTTTT.

The rearrangement joins TRBV29-1 to TRBJ2-5; 8 bases are a match to TRBD2. The V gene end was trimmed by 7 bases and the J gene end by 4 bases; junction bases not matched to a gene: 17. Germline lookup yields CDR1 SQVTM and CDR2 ANQGSEA. This CDR3 contains 16 residues. The CDR3 DNA sequence: TGCAGCGCATCGCTTAGCGGGACCCTAGGCCGAGAGACCCAGTACTTC. Protein product: CSASLSGTLGRETQYF.

This clonotype turned up a few times. J is TRBJ2-1 and V is TRBV7-9, with 10 bases lining up with TRBD1. V lost 1 base and J lost 3; bases outside the gene matches: 6. CDR1 SEHNR and CDR2 FQNEAQ come from the germline V gene (reference sequence). This CDR3 is built from 17 residues. The CDR3 loop is CASSLGGTGAVYNEQFF. In DNA, the CDR3 is TGTGCCAGCAGCTTAGGGGGGACAGGGGCCGTCTACAATGAGCAGTTCTTC.

This clonotype was detected a few times. This chain joins TRBV6-2 or TRBV6-3 and TRBJ2-7; 7 bases align to TRBD2. The length of the CDR3 is 13 residues. J gave up 5 bases and V 6 bases, and 7 bases lay outside the gene matches. Germline CDR1 and CDR2: MNHEY and SVGEGT. The CDR3 region is CASRTGGSDEQYV. The CDR3, as DNA: TGTGCCAGCAGGACGGGGGGATCGGACGAGCAGTACGTC.

For the CDR3, the DNA is TGTGCCAGCAGCCAATCAAACTCACCCCTCCACTTT. The encoded protein is CASSQSNSPLHF. The chain is built from TRBV7-9 and TRBJ1-6; no clear D. CDR1 and CDR2 (germline): SEHNR, FQNEAQ (reference sequence). The CDR3 extends over 12 amino acids. Trimming stripped 5 bases from V and 10 bases from J, with 9 bases between.

The chain recombines TRBV12-5 with TRBJ2-5; 11 bases line up with TRBD1. The ends lost 5 bases at V and 4 bases at J; junction bases unmatched: 9. Germline loops: CDR1 LGHNT, CDR2 FRNRAP. The CDR3 is 16 amino acids. CDR3 amino acids: CASGPRDRGFPETQYF. In DNA, the CDR3 is TGTGCTAGTGGTCCAAGGGACAGGGGGTTTCCAGAGACCCAGTACTTC.